The clone carrying this TCR beta chain was seen at least ten times. The target antigen is unknown. Time point described: healthy volunteer bleed at 2 weeks. Before extraction, the whole blood was not fractionated, and total RNA was taken from it. Each CDR3 protein is one row after TCRdb ran MiXCR on the RACE reads. Among 50,000 or so distinct CDR3 sequences, nearly 4.5% were seen once, and the ten largest hold around 5.8%. This sample is part of a study of human T cells and chemical hapten exposure. Study context: Per-sample TCR yield variability stemmed mainly from small pooled library volume differences.

Regarding the study as a whole: TCRs above 1 in 1000 frequency stayed constant with DPC sensitization.

The CDR3 is 16 amino acids. Per germline, CDR1 SEHNR and CDR2 FQNEAQ (reference sequence). The V gene lost 5 bases and the J gene lost 2 bases, with 19 bases spanning the gap. This TCR derives from a human donor in good health. Some clones in this sample may be carry-over from other donors' samples. The chain is built from TRBV7-9 and TRBJ2-7; D is possibly TRBD2 (6 bases). The material sequenced was whole blood. The chain's CDR3 is CASSRVEGLLPYEQYF. DNA for the CDR3: TGTGCCAGCAGCCGGGTGGAGGGTCTTCTTCCCTACGAGCAGTACTTC.